This TCR beta chain derives from a study of blood T cells in healthy people across ages. Findings of the study overall: Comparison with aged donors showed that long-lived donors had more naive CD4+ cells and higher diversity. PBMC samples, being unsorted, prevented any conclusive comparison of naive and antigen-experienced cells. Naive T cell percentage strongly correlated with TCR beta diversity.

Notes on this clonotype: What it recognizes is unknown. The germline gene is not matched at one end of the junction; a read error may be the cause.

The authors ran a second PCR of about 7 to 11 cycles using a sample-barcoded 5' primer and a J-beta primer mix. The study obtained at least 3 million CDR3-containing paired-end reads from every sample. TCRdb re-derived calls from the 5' RACE reads in MiXCR, one entry per CDR3 protein. The sample consists of 2 million or so distinct CDR3 sequences, around half of them appearing once. Germline CDR1 SGHTA, CDR2 FQGNSA. The CDR3 totals 15 residues. The sequence was obtained from a woman aged 40 to 55 in good health. The chain employs TRBV7-2 and TRBJ2-1; D is perhaps TRBD1 (6 bases). The specimen was blood. Written as DNA, the CDR3 is TGTGCCAGCAGCTGGACAGTACGCTCCTACAATGAGCGGTTCTTC. Translated, it gives CASSWTVRSYNERFF.